This TCR beta chain was retrieved from a study of shared clonotypes between healthy human individuals. Study-level background: Three plates each covered CD4 naive and memory; CD8 naive two, CD8 memory one.

About this clone itself: Its antigen is unknown.

Study-wide results and limits: The study found lower generation probabilities in non-shared clonotypes than in those shared by all four donors. Clonotype sharing among donors likely depends on sequencing depth.

Naivety among CD8 cells was defined by CD45RO negativity and positive CCR7 selection, thereby excluding terminally differentiated effector memory CD45RA+ cells. The V gene's germline CDR1 is SGHDT and CDR2 YYEEEE. The CDR3 is made up of 14 amino acids. Trimming stripped 1 base from V and 9 bases from J, with 14 bases between. Sorted-subset replicate PCRs used around 200 ng DNA, around 27,000 T cell genomes. Assay: immunoSEQ multiplex PCR; the TCRdb copy retains only in-frame clones and omits some. In the table there are about 2.1 million clones, around 93% of which are singletons. The chain uses TRBV5-6 and TRBJ1-5; D unresolved. The sequence was collected from a man aged 18 to 29 in good health. Some clones in this sample may be carry-over from other donors' samples. The sequencing sample was made of naive CD8+ T cells from PBMCs. The CDR3 DNA is TGTGCCAGCAGCTTGCGAAGATCCCAGGCGCCCCAGCATTTT. This encodes CASSLRRSQAPQHF.